This T cell receptor beta chain is from a study of T cell responses to AZD1222 COVID-19 vaccine (dated by TCRdb to the early 2020s). General notes on the study: AZD1222 recipients with second doses at about 4 weeks or about 12 weeks were pooled, because spike-specific TCR depth and breadth did not differ between schedules. TCR sequencing covered approximately 230 trial participants: nearly 210 given two doses of AZD1222 and 26 given two doses of MenACWY control vaccine. Trial participants were enrolled by age into subgroups of 18-55, 56-69 and 70-plus years, and around 150, 28 and 57 TCR-sequenced participants, respectively, were included in these subgroups.

The time point label, read with the paper, signifies: baseline before first vaccination. Vaccinee samples came from UK trials COV001 and COV002, including a single-blind randomized controlled phase 2/3 trial of AZD1222 (ChAdOx1 nCoV-19) in healthy adults. For TCRbeta chain sequencing, PBMC samples were collected from trial participants at day 0 and at day 28 after the second dose. Concerning this clone: Its antigen has not been determined. Per-base quality was not reported, and no clone a single base away is much larger than it.

Study-wide findings and limitations: In the small 56-69-year group, the increase in depth fell short of significance, most likely because of low power. Most participants were white British and females outnumbered males, and the authors suggested that clonal diversity may have been underestimated. After two AZD1222 doses, spike-specific TCR breadth and depth were significantly higher than at day 0 and than in MenACWY recipients. Conclusions about previously exposed vaccinees were limited because only six AZD1222 recipients were SARS-CoV-2 seropositive at baseline. CD4 TCRs associated with the vaccine covered the entire spike protein, and the dominant responses were in regions 160-218 and 743-854. Reportedly, close to half of the unique spike-specific TCRs recognized epitopes lying outside the regions that are mutated in the B.1.351 and B.1.1.7 variants. Because no day 14 peak-response samples were available, the repertoires could be characterized only after the peak T cell response.

The CDR3 regions of human TCRbeta chains were analyzed by immunosequencing. On the authors' methods: Repertoire TCRs were checked for matches against a reference library of SARS-CoV-2-specific TCRs that had been generated using the MIRA antigen-specificity platform. Breadth was defined as the fraction of unique TCRs that were SARS-CoV-2-associated, and depth was defined as the fraction of total T cells that were SARS-CoV-2-associated. Using the MIRA data, each spike-specific TCR was mapped to the spike region that the TCR reacts to and placed in a CD4 or CD8 class. Log10-transformed breadth and depth values were compared by one-way ANOVA with Sidak's multiple comparisons tests. In TCRdb, the immuneACCESS table is reduced to in-frame sequences with V and J assigned. These tables do not hold every clone; where another copy was compared, an unresolved V gene accounts for under half, and the others remain unexplained. V, J and clone size reflect that table, while D and trimming were determined from the DNA. In this sample the table shows more than 140,000 clones, about nine tenths of which occur a single time. The top ten clonotypes cover 2.2% of the sample.

From V the trimming removes 6 bases and from J it removes 6 bases, while the gene matches leave 10 bases of the junction unaccounted for. The germline V gene sets CDR1 to MNHEY and CDR2 to SVGAGI. From its cysteine to its phenylalanine, the CDR3 spans 14 amino acids. The CDR3 DNA has 42 bases and is translated from base 1. The specimen comprised peripheral blood, sampled on day 0 of AZD1222 vaccination. The source is an adult in good health. This chain joins TRBV6-5 to TRBJ2-7, with 8 central nucleotides matching TRBD2. The CDR3 sequence is CASRPGLGSAEQYF. The sequence in DNA is TGTGCCAGCAGACCGGGACTAGGTTCCGCCGAGCAGTACTTC.